These 25 T cell receptor beta chains came from one sample sequenced in a study of OX40 agonist ivuxolimab in advanced cancers. Produced via immunoSEQ multiplex PCR; TCRdb's table is partial and in-frame only. The sample contains fewer than 45,000 clones, roughly four fifths of which appear only once. Sequencing used CD4+ or CD8+ T cells sorted from blood, obtained in a trial of the OX40 agonist ivuxolimab. The source is an adult with an advanced solid tumor such as melanoma, head and neck, liver or kidney cancer.

As for this clone: Other DNA variants within this sample encode the same CDR3. The chain combines TRBV20-1 with TRBJ2-1; 7 bases are a match to TRBD2. This CDR3 comprises 10 residues. V was clipped by 3 bases and J by 10 bases; unmatched bases: 0. Germline lookup yields CDR1 DFQATT and CDR2 SNEGSKA (reference sequence). The DNA for the CDR3 is TGCAGTGCTAGGCGGGAGGAGCAGTTCTTC. Translation: CSARREEQFF.

This chain connects TRBV5-1 to TRBJ2-7, with TRBD2 matching over 7 bases. Germline trimming cut 4 bases from V and 3 bases from J; bases unmatched to any gene: 10. The CDR3 loop spans 15 amino acids. Germline CDR1 is SGHRS and CDR2 is YFSETQ. The CDR3 here is CASSRTRGSYYEQYF. DNA of the CDR3: TGCGCCAGCAGCCGGACTAGGGGATCGTACTACGAGCAGTACTTC.

V and J are TRBV2 and TRBJ2-1, with TRBD2 as a possible D gene (5 bases). Trimming removed 10 bases from V and 3 bases from J, with 13 bases in between. CDR3 length: 13 amino acids. Germline lookup yields CDR1 SNHLY and CDR2 FYNNEI. The CDR3 loop is CATQPGDYNEQFF. Here the CDR3 DNA reads TGTGCCACCCAGCCCGGGGACTACAATGAGCAGTTCTTC. Full variable domain (missing parts from reference TRBV2 and TRBJ2-1): EPEVTQTPSHQVTQMGQEVILRCVPISNHLYFYWYRQILGQKVEFLVSFYNNEISEKSEIFDDQFSVERPDGSNFTLKIRSTKLEDSAMYFCATQPGDYNEQFFGPGTRLTVL.

This chain connects TRBV6-5 to TRBJ2-1; tentative D call: TRBD2 (6 bases). The germline V and J ends were trimmed by 7 bases and 4 bases, with 14 bases remaining between them. Germline CDR1 and CDR2: MNHEY and SVGAGI. There are 14 residues in the CDR3. Here the CDR3 DNA reads TGTGCCAGCAATCGCCGGGGGTCTTACAATGAGCAGTTCTTC. This gives the protein CASNRRGSYNEQFF.

This clone was detected only once. The chain uses TRBV7-2 and TRBJ2-1; tentative D call: TRBD2 (5 bases). Germline V gene lookup returns CDR1 SGHTA and CDR2 FQGNSA. The CDR3 extends over 15 amino acids. The ends were cut back, 5 bases at V and 3 bases at J, with 14 bases in the middle. The CDR3 DNA follows: TGTGCCAGCAGCCCAGGCCCAGCGGACTACAATGAGCAGTTCTTC. Its translation is CASSPGPADYNEQFF.

This clone was detected only a few times. This sequence joins TRBV12-5 and TRBJ2-2; TRBD2 is a possible D gene (5 bases). V was cut by 10 bases and J by 4 bases, with 10 bases left in between. Looked up from germline, CDR1 is LGHNT and CDR2 is FRNRAP. This CDR3 region has 12 residues. CDR3 bases: TGTGCTACTTCCCGGGGCACCGGGGAGCTGTTTTTT. Residues: CATSRGTGELFF. Based on the CDR3 plus reference TRBV12-5 and TRBJ2-2, the full variable domain is DARVTQTPRHKVTEMGQEVTMRCQPILGHNTVFWYRQTMMQGLELLAYFRNRAPLDDSGMPKDRFSAEMPDATLATLKIQPSEPRDSAVYFCATSRGTGELFFGEGSRLTVL.

The genes are TRBV7-8 and TRBJ2-2, with 7 bases lining up with TRBD1. V lost 4 bases and J lost 6; bases outside the gene matches: 5. This CDR3 contains 14 residues. The germline CDR1 and CDR2 sequences are SGHVS and FQNEAQ. CDR3 DNA sequence: TGTGCCAGCAGCTCTGACAGGGTTGCCGGGGAGCTGTTTTTT. Protein product: CASSSDRVAGELFF.

The rearrangement uses TRBV7-9 and TRBJ2-1; no definite D call. The CDR3 runs 11 residues. Germline CDR1 reads SEHNR; CDR2 reads FQNEAQ (reference sequence). Trimming removed 5 bases at V and 8 bases at J, with 7 bases between. CDR3 bases: TGTGCCAGCAGCCCGGACCATGAGCAGTTCTTC. Translating it yields CASSPDHEQFF. The entire variable domain, with the rest obtained from reference TRBV7-9 and TRBJ2-1, is as follows: DTGVSQNPRHKITKRGQNVTFRCDPISEHNRLYWYRQTLGQGPEFLTYFQNEAQLEKSRLLSDRFSAERPKGSFSTLEIQRTEQGDSAMYLCASSPDHEQFFGPGTRLTVL.

The chain uses TRBV5-1 and TRBJ1-4; D not resolved. CDR1 is SGHRS and CDR2 is YFSETQ in the germline V gene. This CDR3 spans 14 amino acids. V was pared by 0 bases and J by 3 bases, with 6 bases between. The CDR3 DNA follows: TGCGCCAGCAGCTTGGTTGGATCTAATGAAAAACTGTTTTTT. Translating gives CASSLVGSNEKLFF. The whole variable domain, filled in from reference TRBV5-1 and TRBJ1-4, reads KAGVTQTPRYLIKTRGQQVTLSCSPISGHRSVSWYQQTPGQGLQFLFEYFSETQRNKGNFPGRFSGRQFSNSRSEMNVSTLELGDSALYLCASSLVGSNEKLFFGSGTQLSVL.

The chain is built from TRBV6-4 and TRBJ2-3; the D is unclear. This CDR3 comprises 13 residues. CDR1 MRHNA and CDR2 SNTAGT come from the germline V gene. V gave up 5 bases and J gave up 0 bases, with 6 bases separating them. CDR3 coding DNA: TGTGCCAGCAGTATGGACAGCACAGATACGCAGTATTTT. It specifies CASSMDSTDTQYF.

The chain combines TRBV6-5 with TRBJ2-1, with D unresolved. The CDR3 extends over 12 amino acids. The germline V and J ends were trimmed by 5 bases and 4 bases, with 6 bases remaining between them. CDR1 is MNHEY and CDR2 is SVGAGI in the germline V gene. CDR3 sequence: CASSQRYNEQFF. Here the CDR3 DNA reads TGTGCCAGCAGTCAACGTTACAATGAGCAGTTCTTC.

CDR3 in amino acids: CASIPTSGRVYEQYF. In DNA, the CDR3 is TGTGCCAGCATCCCGACTAGCGGGAGGGTCTACGAGCAGTACTTC. This chain links TRBV28 with TRBJ2-7; TRBD2 matches 14 bases. J lost 3 bases, V lost 7 bases, and 5 bases had no gene match. The CDR3 length is 15 residues. Germline V gives CDR1 MDHEN, CDR2 SYDVKM.

J is TRBJ2-1 and V is TRBV28, with D maybe TRBD2 (5 bases). CDR3 length: 12 amino acids. V was pared by 6 bases and J by 15 bases, with 18 bases between. Looked up from germline, CDR1 is MDHEN and CDR2 is SYDVKM. The CDR3 protein is CASSPPGREAFF. The CDR3 coding sequence is TGTGCCAGCAGCCCCCCGGGCCGGGAAGCGTTCTTC.

This chain uses TRBV18 with TRBJ2-1, with 13 bases fitting TRBD2. The junction had 0 bases not matched to a gene; V was cut back by 2 bases and J by 5 bases. The CDR3 runs to 15 residues. The germline V gene encodes CDR1 KGHSH and CDR2 LQKENI. The CDR3 sequence is CASSPGTSGNNEQFF. CDR3 DNA: TGTGCCAGCTCACCAGGGACTAGCGGGAACAATGAGCAGTTCTTC.

The genes are TRBV19 and TRBJ2-6; D gene unclear. Germline V gene lookup returns CDR1 LNHDA and CDR2 SQIVND (reference sequence). The V gene lost 11 bases and the J gene lost 0 bases, with 2 bases spanning the gap. The CDR3 loop spans 11 amino acids. The CDR3 DNA reads TGTGCCGCCTCTGGGGCCAACGTCCTGACTTTC. Translated: CAASGANVLTF.

This clone was detected a few times. V gene TRBV10-2 combines with J gene TRBJ2-7; the match to TRBD2 covers 15 bases. V gave up 7 bases and J gave up 3 bases; unmatched junction bases: 7. The CDR3 loop spans 16 amino acids. Germline CDR1 is WSHSY and CDR2 is SAAADI. CDR3: CASTVGLAGGVYEQYF. The CDR3 bases are TGCGCCAGCACCGTGGGACTAGCGGGAGGAGTCTACGAGCAGTACTTC.

This clone showed up just once. V is TRBV14 and J is TRBJ1-1; tentative D call: TRBD1 (5 bases). V dropped 4 bases and J dropped 6 bases, with 30 bases sitting between them. This CDR3 has 19 residues. Germline CDR1 and CDR2: SGHDN and FVKESK. This CDR3 reads CASSRRAGTLNSQNSEAFF. Written as DNA, the CDR3 is TGTGCCAGCAGCCGCAGGGCGGGAACACTGAACTCCCAGAATTCTGAAGCTTTCTTT.

For this clone: Other DNA sequences in this sample translate to the same CDR3. J is TRBJ1-5 and V is TRBV30, with D perhaps matching TRBD1 (5 bases). Per the germline V gene, CDR1 is GTSNPN and CDR2 is SVGIG (reference sequence). CDR3 length: 13 residues. Trimming left V 1 base short and J 4 bases short, with 8 bases between. For the CDR3, the DNA is TGTGCCTGGAGTGGGGGGGGAAATCAGCCCCAGCATTTT. Translated, it gives CAWSGGGNQPQHF.

The chain employs TRBV29-1 and TRBJ2-5, with unresolved D. Germline CDR1 SQVTM, CDR2 ANQGSEA. Deletions cut 5 bases from V and 5 bases from J, with 12 bases between. The CDR3 covers 12 residues. CDR3 in amino acids: CSVWKGLETQYF. DNA for the CDR3: TGCAGCGTTTGGAAGGGCCTGGAGACCCAGTACTTC.

In this sample, this clone turned up once. The V and J genes are TRBV2 and TRBJ2-7; TRBD1 matches 11 bases. Germline V gene data show CDR1 as SNHLY and CDR2 as FYNNEI. The CDR3 consists of 14 residues. Trimming cost V 6 bases and J 7 bases; bases outside gene matches: 8. In DNA, the CDR3 is TGTGCCAGCAGCGCGGACAGGGGGCGAAGGGAGCAGTACTTC. Protein product: CASSADRGRREQYF.

In this sample, this clone turned up once. The chain is built from TRBV14 and TRBJ1-1, with a weak D call TRBD1 (5 bases). CDR3 length: 13 amino acids. With 0 bases removed from V and 4 bases from J, the gap between germline ends came to 6 bases. CDR1 SGHDN and CDR2 FVKESK come from the germline V gene. The CDR3 nucleotides are TGTGCCAGCAGCCAAGACAGGGTCACTGAAGCTTTCTTT. Amino acids: CASSQDRVTEAFF.

The chain links TRBV28 to TRBJ2-7, with 9 positions matching TRBD1. V lost 4 bases to trimming and J lost 3 bases; unmatched junction nucleotides: 7. Germline V gene sequence: CDR1 MDHEN, CDR2 SYDVKM. The CDR3 contains 15 residues. CDR3 bases: TGTGCCAGCAGTTCCCCCGACAGGGGGTTCTACGAGCAGTACTTC. It codes for CASSSPDRGFYEQYF.

The genes are TRBV19 and TRBJ1-5; 7 bases align to TRBD1. V gave up 5 bases and J gave up 7 bases; unmatched junction bases: 17. This CDR3 region has 17 residues. Per germline, CDR1 LNHDA and CDR2 SQIVND (reference sequence). CDR3 region: CASSQYRQGVRGQPQHF. The CDR3 coding sequence is TGTGCCAGTAGTCAATACCGACAGGGAGTAAGAGGCCAGCCCCAGCATTTT.

The chain couples TRBV5-4 to TRBJ2-7; 8 bases agree with TRBD2. V lost 3 bases to trimming and J lost 5 bases; unmatched junction nucleotides: 7. The length of the CDR3 is 14 residues. The germline CDR1 and CDR2 sequences are SGHNT and YYREEE (reference sequence). CDR3 coding DNA: TGTGCCAGCAGCTGGGGGACTAGTCATAACGAGCAGTACTTC. Translating gives CASSWGTSHNEQYF.

This clone was counted only a few times. J is TRBJ2-1 and V is TRBV11-3, with D unresolved. The CDR3 is 14 amino acids. Germline assignment: CDR1 SGHNT and CDR2 YENEEA. Deletions cut 5 bases from V and 8 bases from J, with 16 bases between. The CDR3 is CASSLINGLDEQFF. Here the CDR3 DNA reads TGTGCCAGCAGCCTTATAAACGGGCTCGATGAGCAGTTCTTC.